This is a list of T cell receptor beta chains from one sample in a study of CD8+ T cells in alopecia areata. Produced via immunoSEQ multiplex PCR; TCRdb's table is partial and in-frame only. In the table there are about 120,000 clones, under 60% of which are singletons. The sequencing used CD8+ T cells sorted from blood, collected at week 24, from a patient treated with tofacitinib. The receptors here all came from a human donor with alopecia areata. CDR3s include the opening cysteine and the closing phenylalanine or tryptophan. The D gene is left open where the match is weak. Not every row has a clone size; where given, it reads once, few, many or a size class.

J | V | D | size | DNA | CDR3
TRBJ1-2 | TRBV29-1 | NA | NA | TGCAGCGTTGTACAGGTCTATGGCTACACCTTC | CSVVQVYGYTF
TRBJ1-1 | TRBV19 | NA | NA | TGTGCCAGTAGTATATACGCAGGGGATGCTTTCTTT | CASSIYAGDAFF
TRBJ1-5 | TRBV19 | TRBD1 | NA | TGTGCCAGTAGTATTAGGGACAGGGGACAGCCCCAGCATTTT | CASSIRDRGQPQHF
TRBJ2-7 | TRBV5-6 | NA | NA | TGTGCCAGCAGCTTGGGCGGACCTAGCTACGAGCAGTACTTC | CASSLGGPSYEQYF
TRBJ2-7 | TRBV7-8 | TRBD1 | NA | TGTGCCAGCAGCTTCCTTTCCGGGACAGGATACGAGCAGTACTTC | CASSFLSGTGYEQYF
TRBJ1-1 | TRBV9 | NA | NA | TGTGCCAGCAGCGTAGATGGCAGCCTAAACACTGAAGCTTTCTTT | CASSVDGSLNTEAFF
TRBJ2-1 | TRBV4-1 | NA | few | TGCGCCAGCAGATCCAGGGGTAATGAGCAGTTCTTC | CASRSRGNEQFF
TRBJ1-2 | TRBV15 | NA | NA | TGTGCCACCAGCAGCTACTATGGCTACACCTTC | CATSSYYGYTF
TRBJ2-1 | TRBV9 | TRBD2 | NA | TGTGCCAGCAGCCGACTAGCGGGGGACTACAATGAGCAGTTCTTC | CASSRLAGDYNEQFF
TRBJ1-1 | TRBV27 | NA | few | TGTGCCAGCAGTTTATACACGGGGGCGAACACTGAAGCTTTCTTT | CASSLYTGANTEAFF
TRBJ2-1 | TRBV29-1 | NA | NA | TGCAGCGTCCGGGGTGCCTACAATGAGCAGTTCTTC | CSVRGAYNEQFF
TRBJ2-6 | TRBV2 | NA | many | TGTGCCAGCAGTGAGAGGAACTCTGGGGCCAACGTCCTGACTTTC | CASSERNSGANVLTF
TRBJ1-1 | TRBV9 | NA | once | TGTGCCAGCAGCGTAGGTGGCAGGGGGAACACTGAAGCTTTCTTT | CASSVGGRGNTEAFF
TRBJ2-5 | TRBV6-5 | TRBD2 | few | TGTGCCAGCAGTTACTCCGGGGGGGCAGAGACCCAGTACTTC | CASSYSGGAETQYF
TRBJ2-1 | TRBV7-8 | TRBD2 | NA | TGTGCCAGCAGCCCAGGTCGGGGGGGCTCCTACAATGAGCAGTTCTTC | CASSPGRGGSYNEQFF
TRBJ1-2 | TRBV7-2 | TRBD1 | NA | TGTGCCAGCAGCTTCGGGACAGGGGACTATGGCTACACCTTC | CASSFGTGDYGYTF
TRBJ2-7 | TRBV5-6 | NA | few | TGTGCCAGCAGCTGGGACATCGACCCAGACGAGCAGTACTTC | CASSWDIDPDEQYF
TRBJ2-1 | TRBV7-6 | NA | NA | TGTGCCAGCAGCACGACAGCCCCCTACAATGAGCAGTTCTTC | CASSTTAPYNEQFF
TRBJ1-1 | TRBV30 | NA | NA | TGTGCCTGGAGACTTGGAGACACTGAAGCTTTCTTT | CAWRLGDTEAFF
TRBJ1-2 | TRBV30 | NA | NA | TGTGCCTGGGATGGACAGTCCTATGGCTACACCTTC | CAWDGQSYGYTF
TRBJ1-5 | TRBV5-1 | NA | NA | TGCGCCAGCAGCTTGGGCGAGAGTCAGCCCCAGCATTTT | CASSLGESQPQHF
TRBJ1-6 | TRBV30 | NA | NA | TGTGCCTGGTCCCAAGCGGGGGGCTATAATTCACCCCTCCACTTT | CAWSQAGGYNSPLHF
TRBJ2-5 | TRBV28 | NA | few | TGTGCCAGCAGTTTATTCCAGGGGCTGCGGGAGACCCAGTACTTC | CASSLFQGLRETQYF
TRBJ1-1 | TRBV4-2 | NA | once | TGTGCCAGCAGCCAACCCCCTCTTGAAGCTTTCTTT | CASSQPPLEAFF
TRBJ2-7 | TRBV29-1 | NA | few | TGCAGCGTTGTGTCAGCGGAATCCTACGAGCAGTACTTC | CSVVSAESYEQYF
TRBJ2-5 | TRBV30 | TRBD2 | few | TGTGCCTGGAGTGTACGGGGGAGGGAAGAGACCCAGTACTTC | CAWSVRGREETQYF
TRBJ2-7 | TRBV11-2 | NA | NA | TGTGCCAGCAGCTTAGCTGGGTTCAACGAGCAGTACTTC | CASSLAGFNEQYF
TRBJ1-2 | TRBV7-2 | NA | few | TGTGCCAGCAGGAGAGACTTCTATGGCTACACCTTC | CASRRDFYGYTF
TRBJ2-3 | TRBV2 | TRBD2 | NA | TGTGCCAGCAGATGGTCCGGGACTAGCGGGGGTTTGAGCACAGATACGCAGTATTTT | CASRWSGTSGGLSTDTQYF
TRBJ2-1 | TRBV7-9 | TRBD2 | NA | TGTGCCAGCAGCCCGGGACTAGCGCATGAGCAGTTCTTC | CASSPGLAHEQFF
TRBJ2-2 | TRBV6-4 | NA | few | TGTGCCAGCAGTGACTCAGGGACCGGGGAGCTGTTTTTT | CASSDSGTGELFF
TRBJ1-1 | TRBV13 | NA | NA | TGTGCCAGCAGCCCTGGACTCACCCAAGGGGCTTTCTTT | CASSPGLTQGAFF
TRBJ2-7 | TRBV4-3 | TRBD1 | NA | TGCGCCAGCAGCCTGGGACAGCCGTCCGAGCAGTACTTC | CASSLGQPSEQYF
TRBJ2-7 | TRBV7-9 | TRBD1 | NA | TGTGCCAGCAGCTTACGCAGGGACAGGGGGCCCTACGAGCAGTACTTC | CASSLRRDRGPYEQYF
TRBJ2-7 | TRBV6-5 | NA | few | TGTGCCAGCAGTTACTCAAGGACAGAATATACCTACGAGCAGTACTTC | CASSYSRTEYTYEQYF
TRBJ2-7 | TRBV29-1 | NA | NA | TGCAGCGCTTACCCGGGACCCAACCGCGAGCAGTACTTC | CSAYPGPNREQYF
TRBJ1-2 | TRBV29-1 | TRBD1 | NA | TGCAGCGTTGAAGATCAAGACAGGGGGTGGACTGGTGGCTACACCTTC | CSVEDQDRGWTGGYTF
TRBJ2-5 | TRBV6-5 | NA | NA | TGTGCCAGCAGTTACTCGGGGGAGACCCAGTACTTC | CASSYSGETQYF
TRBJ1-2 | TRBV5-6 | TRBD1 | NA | TGTGCCAGCAGCTTGGAGCTGACAGGGTCCATCTATGGCTACACCTTC | CASSLELTGSIYGYTF
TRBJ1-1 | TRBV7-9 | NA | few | TGTGCCAGCAGCTCGGGTGGTACTGAAGCTTTCTTT | CASSSGGTEAFF
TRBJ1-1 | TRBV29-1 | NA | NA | TGCAGCGCGCTGAGGATGAACACTGAAGCTTTCTTT | CSALRMNTEAFF
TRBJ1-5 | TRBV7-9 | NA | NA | TGTGCCAGCGCAGACGGCAGACCGAATCAGCCCCAGCATTTT | CASADGRPNQPQHF
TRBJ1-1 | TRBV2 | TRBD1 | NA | TGTGCCAGCAGTGAGGGGACAGCTACTATGATGAACACTGAAGCTTTCTTT | CASSEGTATMMNTEAFF
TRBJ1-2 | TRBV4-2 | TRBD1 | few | TGTGCCAGCAGCCCGGGACAGGGGGAGGACTATGGCTACACCTTC | CASSPGQGEDYGYTF
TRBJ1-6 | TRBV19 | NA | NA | TGTGCCAGTAGTATAGAGGTGGACGACAATTCACCCCTCCACTTT | CASSIEVDDNSPLHF
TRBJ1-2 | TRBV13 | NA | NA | TGTGCCAGCAGCTTATTCGCGACAGACCTCTATGGCTACACCTTC | CASSLFATDLYGYTF
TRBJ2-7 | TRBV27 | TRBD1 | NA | TGTGCCAGCAGTCTAATACAGGGGGCCGAGCAGTACTTC | CASSLIQGAEQYF